The present T cell receptor beta chain was sequenced within a study of cytomegalovirus exposure and HLA in healthy donors. At the level of the study: The Caucasian-associated ancestry cluster contained 81% of the approximately 390 genotyped donors. Study outcomes and limitations: HLA-A and HLA-B allele assignments for most subjects were reportedly predicted accurately using TCR beta sequences. Among the CMV-associated chains, three were confirmed in vitro as specific for CMV antigens. What a later analysis showed was that several of the most significant clusters appeared linked to common viral pathogens.

Worth noting for this clone: Antigen: not known.

V was clipped by 5 bases and J by 5 bases, with 13 bases between them. Germline assignment: CDR1 GTSNPN and CDR2 SVGIG (reference sequence). The CDR3 spans 13 residues. Both 60 Vbeta primers and 13 Jbeta primers went into the PCR. The method was immunoSEQ multiplex PCR; TCRdb's version includes in-frame clones alone and lacks a portion of them. Of under 150,000 clones in the sample, approximately 83% were seen once. Specimen: PBMCs. This receptor was identified in a man aged 35 to 55 in good health and CMV-seropositive. The chain employs TRBV30 and TRBJ1-5; tentatively, D is TRBD1 (6 bases). CDR3 sequence: CAWARGYDQPQHF. The CDR3 coding sequence is TGTGCCTGGGCCAGGGGTTATGATCAGCCCCAGCATTTT.